Presented here are 10 T cell receptor beta chains from one specimen sequenced in a study of blood T cell repertoires in COVID-19. The table came from immunoSEQ multiplex PCR; TCRdb's copy has only in-frame clones and leaves some out. Of some 150,000 clones listed, about 86% were seen once; the top ten hold roughly 3.4%. Sequencing was done on a sample of peripheral blood. These receptors originate from a man between 65 and 80 years old with acute or convalescent COVID-19.

The chain uses TRBV19 and TRBJ2-1; TRBD1 might be the D (9 bases). V was pared by 4 bases and J by 4 bases, with 20 bases between. This CDR3 comprises 17 residues. Germline loops: CDR1 LNHDA, CDR2 SQIVND (reference sequence). CDR3 residues: CASSSTGGTGNYNEQFF. The CDR3 DNA sequence: TGTGCCAGTAGTAGTACGGGGGGGACAGGGAATTACAATGAGCAGTTCTTC.

The V call is TRBV9, the J call TRBJ2-5; 9 positions agree with TRBD2. In germline, CDR1 is SGDLS, CDR2 YYNGEE. CDR3 length: 20 residues. Losses at the gene ends were 2 bases for V and 4 bases for J; bases not matched to a gene: 21. The CDR3 DNA follows: TGTGCCAGCAGCGTGAGCACTTCCGGGACTAGCCTATTTAACATAGAGACCCAGTACTTC. Translating gives CASSVSTSGTSLFNIETQYF.

The chain has TRBV5-4 and TRBJ2-7; 7 bases fit TRBD2. V trimming: 2 bases; J trimming: 5 bases; junction bases outside the gene matches: 4. Germline V gene lookup returns CDR1 SGHNT and CDR2 YYREEE (reference sequence). The CDR3 sequence is 13 residues long. The CDR3 DNA reads as TGTGCCAGCAGCTTTGCGGGAGAGCACGAGCAGTACTTC. Its translation: CASSFAGEHEQYF.

The rearrangement uses TRBV25-1 and TRBJ1-2, with D tentatively TRBD1 (5 bases). V shed 6 bases and J shed 3 bases, with 11 bases lying between them. Germline V CDR1 and CDR2: MGHDK, SYGVNS. This CDR3 is 13 amino acids long. In DNA form, the CDR3 reads TGTGCCAGCAGGGACACCGCCTACTATGGCTACACCTTC. Translating gives CASRDTAYYGYTF.

This rearrangement joins TRBV19 to TRBJ2-3; maybe TRBD1 (6 bases). The ends were cut back, 4 bases at V and 3 bases at J, with 8 bases in the middle. CDR1 and CDR2 from the germline V gene are LNHDA and SQIVND (reference sequence). The CDR3 length is 13 residues. CDR3 sequence (DNA): TGTGCCAGTAGTACAGGGGTTACAGATACGCAGTATTTT. This sequence encodes CASSTGVTDTQYF.

This chain links TRBV7-2 with TRBJ1-1; possible D gene TRBD1, 6 bases. The CDR3 spans 14 residues. Trimming took 2 bases from V and 5 from J, leaving 12 bases between them. Germline V gives CDR1 SGHTA, CDR2 FQGNSA. The CDR3 here is CASSLKQGGTEAFF. CDR3 bases: TGTGCCAGCAGCTTAAAACAGGGCGGGACTGAAGCTTTCTTT.

The rearrangement uses TRBV28 and TRBJ2-7; 10 bases match TRBD2. Germline V gives CDR1 MDHEN, CDR2 SYDVKM. The trim removed 7 bases at V and 0 bases at J, leaving 6 bases unmatched. This CDR3 region has 15 residues. The CDR3 region has the DNA TGTGCCAGCAATCTCCCTAGCGGGAGCTCCTACGAGCAGTACTTC. This encodes CASNLPSGSSYEQYF.

J is TRBJ2-1 and V is TRBV20-1; 11 bases fit TRBD2. Per the germline V gene, CDR1 is DFQATT and CDR2 is SNEGSKA (reference sequence). The junction had 19 bases not matched to a gene; V was cut back by 3 bases and J by 6 bases. CDR3 length equals 19 residues. Here the CDR3 reads CSASPGTTSGSIRGNEQFF. Here the CDR3 DNA reads TGCAGTGCTAGTCCCGGGACTACTAGCGGGAGTATCAGGGGCAATGAGCAGTTCTTC.

This chain joins TRBV7-2 and TRBJ1-4; no definite D call. V lost 0 bases, J lost 4 bases, and 15 bases lay in between. The CDR3 length is 17 residues. Germline assignment: CDR1 SGHTA and CDR2 FQGNSA. CDR3 nucleotide sequence: TGTGCCAGCAGCTTAGCAGCTGCGGGTGCGGGTAATGAAAAACTGTTTTTT. It yields the protein CASSLAAAGAGNEKLFF.

V gene TRBV5-1 combines with J gene TRBJ2-3; 7 nucleotides agree with TRBD1. The germline gives CDR1 SGHRS, CDR2 YFSETQ. The junction had 3 bases not matched to a gene; V was cut back by 3 bases and J by 2 bases. This CDR3 contains 14 residues. CDR3 coding DNA: TGCGCCAGCAGCTCGGGACAGACCACAGATACGCAGTATTTT. Protein: CASSSGQTTDTQYF.